Presented here are 4 T cell receptor beta chains from one specimen sequenced in a study of blood T cell repertoires in COVID-19. The assay was immunoSEQ multiplex PCR, and TCRdb's table has in-frame clones only and misses some. Counted here are about 250,000 clones, about 90% occurring once; the ten biggest clones make up 1.5% to 2%. Sequenced: PBMCs or T cells enriched from blood (not recorded which). These receptors all stem from a woman aged 18-35 years who had recovered from COVID-19.

This clone was seen once. The V and J genes are TRBV19 and TRBJ2-5; D gene unclear. This CDR3 contains 15 residues. Trimming shortened V by 2 bases and J by 1 base, and 11 bases separated the two germline ends. Germline loops: CDR1 LNHDA, CDR2 SQIVND (reference sequence). The CDR3 DNA follows: TGTGCCAGTAGTATATCGTACCAGGCCCAAGAGACCCAGTACTTC. Its translation: CASSISYQAQETQYF.

This clone was seen a handful of times. This chain uses TRBV28 with TRBJ2-6; D possibly corresponds to TRBD1 (6 bases). The CDR3 extends over 16 amino acids. Germline V gene lookup returns CDR1 MDHEN and CDR2 SYDVKM. V shed 5 bases and J shed 0 bases, with 11 bases lying between them. The CDR3 here is CASSAGDNSGANVLTF. CDR3 bases: TGTGCCAGCAGTGCAGGGGATAACTCTGGGGCCAACGTCCTGACTTTC.

This clone has a handful of counts. V gene TRBV10-3 combines with J gene TRBJ2-7, with a possible D match to TRBD1 (7 bases). This CDR3 has 15 amino acids. Germline CDR1 is ENHRY and CDR2 is SYGVKD. Between the trimmed V and J ends, which lost 4 bases and 2 bases, there was a span of 15 bases. The CDR3 loop is CAISAVLRGAYEQYF. The CDR3 nucleotides read TGTGCCATCAGTGCGGTACTCAGGGGGGCCTACGAGCAGTACTTC.

The rearrangement joins TRBV11-2 to TRBJ2-7, with 7 bases lining up with TRBD2. The CDR3 has 15 residues. CDR1 is SGHAT and CDR2 is FQNNGV in the germline V gene. Trimming cost V 5 bases and J 3 bases; bases outside gene matches: 10. Written as DNA, the CDR3 is TGTGCCAGCAGCCCGAATCACGGGACTATCTACGAGCAGTACTTC. Amino acid sequence: CASSPNHGTIYEQYF.